The 22 T cell receptor beta chains below all came from one sample that was sequenced in a study of Ad26.COV2.S vaccination and SARS-CoV-2 variants (dated by TCRdb to about 2021). Library preparation was by the immunoSEQ multiplex PCR assay. TCRdb's version of the immuneACCESS table is confined to in-frame rearrangements and falls short of the full clone set. An unresolved V gene accounts for under half of the shortfall where checked; the remainder is of unknown origin. Counted in this sample were roughly 450,000 clones; over 75% of them appeared once. The ten largest clones add up to approximately 12% of the sample. The intended sense of this specimen's treatment or condition label: approximately 18 received Ad26.COV2.S at low or high dose, single or two shots; 5 received placebo; per-sample allocation not given. Repertoires of vaccine and placebo recipients were sequenced from samples collected on day 63 after the first injection.

The source material was peripheral blood, sampled in a trial of Ad26.COV2.S vaccine versus placebo. These receptor sequences come from a person between 18 and 65 years old who received the Ad26.COV2.S COVID-19 vaccine or a placebo.

The chain combines TRBV7-2 with TRBJ1-2; D is unresolved. The CDR3 contains 12 residues. Trimming cost V 8 bases and J 4 bases, with 11 bases left between them. Germline V lookup: CDR1 SGHTA, CDR2 FQGNSA. CDR3 bases: TGTGCCAGCCAGTCCCTATTCTATGGCTACACCTTC. It translates to CASQSLFYGYTF.

The V gene is TRBV14, the J gene TRBJ2-3; 11 positions match TRBD2. Germline V gene data show CDR1 as SGHDN and CDR2 as FVKESK. The CDR3 is 12 amino acids. J lost 5 bases, V lost 10 bases, and 2 bases had no gene match. CDR3 DNA sequence: TGTGCCACCGGACTAGCGGGAGATACGCAGTATTTT. It is translated as CATGLAGDTQYF.

This chain uses TRBV6-4 with TRBJ2-3; tentative D call: TRBD2 (5 bases). This CDR3 has 16 residues. Trimming took 3 bases from V and 2 from J, leaving 15 bases between them. Germline V gene lookup returns CDR1 MRHNA and CDR2 SNTAGT. CDR3 coding DNA: TGTGCCAGCAGTGAGGAGGCCGGCGGGTCCACAGATACGCAGTATTTT. It is translated as CASSEEAGGSTDTQYF.

CDR3 amino acids: CASSPGTTSYEQYF. The CDR3 DNA follows: TGTGCCAGTAGTCCGGGGACTACATCCTACGAGCAGTACTTC. The chain recombines TRBV19 with TRBJ2-7, with TRBD2 matching 7 bases. This CDR3 is built from 14 residues. Germline V gene sequence: CDR1 LNHDA, CDR2 SQIVND (reference sequence). V gave up 5 bases and J gave up 1 base; unmatched junction bases: 5.

The gene calls are TRBV5-1 and TRBJ1-1; TRBD1 agrees at 9 bases. V lost 0 bases to trimming and J lost 1 base; unmatched junction nucleotides: 1. The CDR3 runs to 15 residues. Germline V gene lookup returns CDR1 SGHRS and CDR2 YFSETQ. The CDR3 DNA sequence: TGCGCCAGCAGCTTGGTACAGGGGGCGAACACTGAAGCTTTCTTT. It is translated as CASSLVQGANTEAFF. The entire variable domain, with the rest obtained from reference TRBV5-1 and TRBJ1-1, is as follows: KAGVTQTPRYLIKTRGQQVTLSCSPISGHRSVSWYQQTPGQGLQFLFEYFSETQRNKGNFPGRFSGRQFSNSRSEMNVSTLELGDSALYLCASSLVQGANTEAFFGQGTRLTVV.

The chain combines TRBV6-2 or TRBV6-3 with TRBJ2-2; D call uncertain. The V gene lost 2 bases and the J gene lost 5 bases, with 9 bases spanning the gap. CDR1 and CDR2 from the germline V gene are MNHEY and SVGEGT. This CDR3 contains 14 residues. The CDR3 nucleotides are TGTGCCAGCAGTTACCCAACAGAAACCGGGGAGCTGTTTTTT. As protein: CASSYPTETGELFF.

For the CDR3, the DNA is TGTGCCAGCAGCCCCAGGGAACAAGAGACCCAGTACTTC. Its protein product is CASSPREQETQYF. The chain couples TRBV12-3 or TRBV12-4 to TRBJ2-5; possible D gene TRBD1, 5 bases. The V and J ends lost 6 bases and 2 bases respectively, with 10 bases between them. The CDR3 has 13 amino acids.

J is TRBJ2-1 and V is TRBV6-5, with D tentatively TRBD2 (5 bases). CDR1 and CDR2 from the germline V gene are MNHEY and SVGAGI. V was clipped by 7 bases and J by 10 bases, with 17 bases between them. This CDR3 has 13 amino acids. This CDR3 reads CASTLRRGLEQFF. The CDR3 bases are TGTGCCAGCACCCTAAGGAGAGGGCTAGAGCAGTTCTTC.

This clone was seen only once. V gene TRBV7-8 combines with J gene TRBJ2-1; D ambiguous. The germline V gene has CDR1 SGHVS and CDR2 FQNEAQ. This CDR3 comprises 15 residues. V lost 1 base and J 0 bases, leaving 7 bases between the germline ends. CDR3 DNA: TGTGCCAGCAGCTTAGGCCTCCGCTCCTACAATGAGCAGTTCTTC. This translates into CASSLGLRSYNEQFF.

The chain combines TRBV28 with TRBJ2-3; TRBD2 matches 9 bases. Losses at the gene ends were 5 bases for V and 5 bases for J; bases not matched to a gene: 8. Per the germline V gene, CDR1 is MDHEN and CDR2 is SYDVKM. This CDR3 is built from 15 residues. CDR3 residues: CASSPAGGVVDTQYF. CDR3 DNA sequence: TGTGCCAGCAGTCCGGCGGGGGGGGTGGTAGATACGCAGTATTTT.

The chain carries TRBV5-4 and TRBJ1-3; D is uncertain. V was trimmed by 2 bases and J by 2 bases, leaving 14 bases between them. The CDR3 totals 16 residues. Germline values: CDR1 SGHNT, CDR2 YYREEE (reference sequence). CDR3 in amino acids: CASSFGGLKTGNTIYF. In nucleotides, the CDR3 is TGTGCCAGCAGCTTTGGAGGGCTTAAGACTGGAAACACCATATATTTT.

This clone was seen a handful of times. The chain couples TRBV27 to TRBJ1-5; no reliable D call. The CDR3 length is 13 residues. Germline CDR1 and CDR2: MNHEY and SMNVEV (reference sequence). Trimming removed 6 bases at V and 4 bases at J, with 10 bases between. The CDR3 loop reads CASSIWTNQPQHF. In DNA, the CDR3 is TGTGCCAGCAGCATTTGGACTAATCAGCCCCAGCATTTT.

The CDR3 bases are TGTGCCAGCAGCGTAATTAGGGGAAGCGGGGAGCTGTTTTTT. Residues: CASSVIRGSGELFF. This chain connects TRBV7-9 to TRBJ2-2; tentative D call: TRBD1 (5 bases). CDR1 is SEHNR, CDR2 FQNEAQ, per germline (reference sequence). Trimming stripped 5 bases from V and 7 bases from J, with 14 bases between. This CDR3 has 14 residues.

This clone was observed once. The rearrangement joins TRBV7-2 to TRBJ2-7; TRBD2 is a possible D gene (5 bases). Between the trimmed V and J ends, which lost 2 bases and 3 bases, there was a span of 11 bases. The CDR3 is 14 amino acids. The germline gives CDR1 SGHTA, CDR2 FQGNSA. CDR3 residues: CASSLLSRDYEQYF. CDR3 coding DNA: TGTGCCAGCAGCTTACTCAGCCGGGACTACGAGCAGTACTTC.

The J gene is TRBJ2-1, the V gene TRBV7-9; D uncertain. The CDR3 contains 12 residues. V was shortened by 1 base and J by 10 bases, with 8 bases between the two germline ends. CDR1 is SEHNR and CDR2 is FQNEAQ in the germline V gene (reference sequence). This chain's CDR3 is CASSLEVREQFF. The DNA of the CDR3 is TGTGCCAGCAGCTTAGAGGTGCGGGAGCAGTTCTTC.

The chain combines TRBV7-2 with TRBJ1-5, with D unresolved. Germline V gene lookup returns CDR1 SGHTA and CDR2 FQGNSA. V dropped 0 bases and J dropped 5 bases, with 2 bases sitting between them. The CDR3 is made up of 12 amino acids. The DNA for the CDR3 is TGTGCCAGCAGCTTAGCAGATCAGCCCCAGCATTTT. As protein: CASSLADQPQHF.

This chain uses TRBV7-2 with TRBJ2-5, with 7 bases lining up with TRBD1. Germline trimming cut 2 bases from V and 0 bases from J; bases unmatched to any gene: 6. The V gene's germline CDR1 is SGHTA and CDR2 FQGNSA. CDR3 size: 16 residues. The CDR3 DNA reads TGTGCCAGCAGCTTATTGACAGGGACGTACCAAGAGACCCAGTACTTC. Its translation is CASSLLTGTYQETQYF.

The genes are TRBV18 and TRBJ1-5; D unclear. V lost 3 bases, J lost 4 bases, and 7 bases lay in between. Germline loops: CDR1 KGHSH, CDR2 LQKENI. CDR3 length equals 13 residues. CDR3 protein: CASSPRGNQPQHF. CDR3 coding DNA: TGTGCCAGCTCACCGCGAGGGAATCAGCCCCAGCATTTT.

The rearrangement joins TRBV7-9 to TRBJ2-1, with TRBD2 matching over 7 bases. With V trimmed by 0 bases and J by 7 bases, 15 bases remained unmatched. The CDR3 is made up of 18 amino acids. Germline CDR1 and CDR2: SEHNR and FQNEAQ (reference sequence). CDR3 sequence: CASSLAPFGGGSKNEQFF. The DNA for the CDR3 is TGTGCCAGCAGCTTAGCCCCTTTCGGTGGCGGGAGTAAAAATGAGCAGTTCTTC. Full variable domain (outside the CDR3, taken from reference TRBV7-9 and TRBJ2-1): DTGVSQNPRHKITKRGQNVTFRCDPISEHNRLYWYRQTLGQGPEFLTYFQNEAQLEKSRLLSDRFSAERPKGSFSTLEIQRTEQGDSAMYLCASSLAPFGGGSKNEQFFGPGTRLTVL.

The V gene is TRBV30, the J gene TRBJ2-3; 10 bases fit TRBD2. This CDR3 spans 17 amino acids. Trimming cost V 3 bases and J 3 bases; bases outside gene matches: 12. The V gene's germline CDR1 is GTSNPN and CDR2 SVGIG (reference sequence). DNA for the CDR3: TGTGCCTGGAGGGGGGAGCGGGAGGGCCGGGTGACAGATACGCAGTATTTT. This encodes CAWRGEREGRVTDTQYF.

V and J are TRBV5-4 and TRBJ2-3; 11 bases fit TRBD2. Germline assignment: CDR1 SGHNT and CDR2 YYREEE (reference sequence). V gave up 2 bases and J gave up 0 bases; unmatched junction bases: 8. The CDR3 runs 18 residues. DNA of the CDR3: TGTGCCAGCAGCTTAGGACTAGCGGGTGGTGGCAGCACAGATACGCAGTATTTT. Its translation: CASSLGLAGGGSTDTQYF.

The chain couples TRBV10-3 to TRBJ2-7; 13 positions agree with TRBD2. J was trimmed by 6 bases and V by 6 bases; bases with no gene match: 8. In germline, CDR1 is ENHRY, CDR2 SYGVKD. This CDR3 has 15 residues. CDR3 sequence (DNA): TGTGCCATCAGGGAACCCGGGACTAGCGGGGTCGAGCAGTACTTC. Its translation is CAIREPGTSGVEQYF.